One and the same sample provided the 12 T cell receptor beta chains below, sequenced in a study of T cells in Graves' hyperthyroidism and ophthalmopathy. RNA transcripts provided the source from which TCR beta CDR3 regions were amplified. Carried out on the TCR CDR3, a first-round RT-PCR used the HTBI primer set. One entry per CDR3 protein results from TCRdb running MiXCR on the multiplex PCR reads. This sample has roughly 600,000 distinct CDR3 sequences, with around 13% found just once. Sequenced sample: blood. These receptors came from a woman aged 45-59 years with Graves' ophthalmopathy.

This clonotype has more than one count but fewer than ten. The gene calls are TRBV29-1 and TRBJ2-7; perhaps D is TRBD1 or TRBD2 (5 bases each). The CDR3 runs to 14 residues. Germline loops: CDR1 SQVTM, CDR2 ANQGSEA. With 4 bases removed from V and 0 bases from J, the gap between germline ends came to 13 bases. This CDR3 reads CSVVSGGGSYEQYF. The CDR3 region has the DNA TGCAGCGTTGTATCGGGTGGGGGCTCCTACGAGCAGTACTTC.

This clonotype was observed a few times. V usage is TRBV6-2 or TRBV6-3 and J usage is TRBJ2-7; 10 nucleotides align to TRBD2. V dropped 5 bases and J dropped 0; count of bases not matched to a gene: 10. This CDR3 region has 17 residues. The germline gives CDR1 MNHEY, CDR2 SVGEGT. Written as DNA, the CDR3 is TGTGCCAGCAGTACTCTCCGGACTAGCGGAAACTCCTACGAGCAGTACTTC. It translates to CASSTLRTSGNSYEQYF.

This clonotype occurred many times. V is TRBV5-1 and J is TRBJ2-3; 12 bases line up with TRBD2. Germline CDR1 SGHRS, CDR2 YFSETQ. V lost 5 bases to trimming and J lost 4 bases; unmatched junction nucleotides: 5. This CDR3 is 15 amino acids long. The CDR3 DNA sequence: TGCGCCAGCAGAGCGACTAGCGGGAGCCCAGATACGCAGTATTTT. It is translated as CASRATSGSPDTQYF.

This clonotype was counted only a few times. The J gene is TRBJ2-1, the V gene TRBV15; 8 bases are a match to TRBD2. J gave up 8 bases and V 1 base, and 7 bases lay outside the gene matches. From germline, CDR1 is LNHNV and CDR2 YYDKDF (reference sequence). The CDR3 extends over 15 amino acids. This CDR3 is CATSRGVSGNYEQFF. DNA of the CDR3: TGTGCCACCAGCAGAGGGGTTAGCGGGAACTATGAGCAGTTCTTC. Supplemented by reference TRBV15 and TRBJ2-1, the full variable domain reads DAMVIQNPRYQVTQFGKPVTLSCSQTLNHNVMYWYQQKSSQAPKLLFHYYDKDFNNEADTPDNFQSRRPNTSFCFLDIRSPGLGDTAMYLCATSRGVSGNYEQFFGPGTRLTVL.

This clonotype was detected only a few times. The DNA of the CDR3 is TGTGCCACCAGTGAGGACAGAAGCTATGGCTACACCTTC. This gives the protein CATSEDRSYGYTF. The rearrangement joins TRBV24-1 to TRBJ1-2, with D perhaps TRBD1 (6 bases). Germline V lookup: CDR1 KGHDR, CDR2 SFDVKD. The germline V and J ends were trimmed by 4 bases and 4 bases, with 9 bases remaining between them. The CDR3 is made up of 13 amino acids.

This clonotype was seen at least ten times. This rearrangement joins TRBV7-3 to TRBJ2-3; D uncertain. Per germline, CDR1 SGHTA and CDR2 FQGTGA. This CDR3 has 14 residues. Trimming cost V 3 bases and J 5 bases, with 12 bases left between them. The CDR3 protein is CASSFKGLGDTQYF. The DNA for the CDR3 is TGTGCCAGCAGCTTTAAAGGGCTGGGAGATACGCAGTATTTT. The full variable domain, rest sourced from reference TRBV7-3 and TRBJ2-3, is GAGVSQTPSNKVTEKGKYVELRCDPISGHTALYWYRQSLGQGPEFLIYFQGTGAADDSGLPNDRFFAVRPEGSVSTLKIQRTERGDSAVYLCASSFKGLGDTQYFGPGTRLTVL.

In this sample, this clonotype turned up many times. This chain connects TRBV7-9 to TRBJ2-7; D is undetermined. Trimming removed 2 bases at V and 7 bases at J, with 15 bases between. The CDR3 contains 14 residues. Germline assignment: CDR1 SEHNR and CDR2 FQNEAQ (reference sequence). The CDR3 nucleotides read TGTGCCAGCAGCTTAACCGGGTCCATGGGGGAGCAGTACTTC. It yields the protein CASSLTGSMGEQYF.

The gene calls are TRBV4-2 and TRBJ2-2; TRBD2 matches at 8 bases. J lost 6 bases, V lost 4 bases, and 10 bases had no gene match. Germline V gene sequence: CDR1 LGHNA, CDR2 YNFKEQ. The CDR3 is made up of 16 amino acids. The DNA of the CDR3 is TGTGCCAGCAGCCGAGACGCGGGGGGCTATTCCGGGGAGCTGTTTTTT. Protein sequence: CASSRDAGGYSGELFF.

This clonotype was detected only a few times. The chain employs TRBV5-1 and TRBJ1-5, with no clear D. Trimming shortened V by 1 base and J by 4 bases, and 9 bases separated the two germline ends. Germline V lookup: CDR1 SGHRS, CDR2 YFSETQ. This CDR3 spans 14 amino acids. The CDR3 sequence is CASSLWAENQPQHF. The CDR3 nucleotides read TGCGCCAGCAGCTTGTGGGCTGAAAATCAGCCCCAGCATTTT.

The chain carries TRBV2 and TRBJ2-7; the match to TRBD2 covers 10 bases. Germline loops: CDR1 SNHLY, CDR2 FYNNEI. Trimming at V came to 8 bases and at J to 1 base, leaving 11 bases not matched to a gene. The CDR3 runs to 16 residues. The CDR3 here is CASGSSGTSVSYEQYF. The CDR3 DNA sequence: TGTGCCAGCGGGTCCTCCGGGACTAGCGTTTCCTACGAGCAGTACTTC.

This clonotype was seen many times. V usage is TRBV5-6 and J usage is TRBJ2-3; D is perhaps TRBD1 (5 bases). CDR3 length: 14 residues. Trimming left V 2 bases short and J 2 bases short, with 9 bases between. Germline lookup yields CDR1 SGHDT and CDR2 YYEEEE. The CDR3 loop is CASSLQVLTDTQYF. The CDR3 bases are TGTGCCAGCAGCTTACAGGTCCTCACAGATACGCAGTATTTT. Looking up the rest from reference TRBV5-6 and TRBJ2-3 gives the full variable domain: DAGVTQSPTHLIKTRGQQVTLRCSPKSGHDTVSWYQQALGQGPQFIFQYYEEEERQRGNFPDRFSGHQFPNYSSELNVNALLLGDSALYLCASSLQVLTDTQYFGPGTRLTVL.

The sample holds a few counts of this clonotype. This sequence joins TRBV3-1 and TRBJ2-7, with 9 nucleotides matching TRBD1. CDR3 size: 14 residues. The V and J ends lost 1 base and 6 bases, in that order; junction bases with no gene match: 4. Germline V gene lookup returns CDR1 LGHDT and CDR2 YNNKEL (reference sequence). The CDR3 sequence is CASSQVAGQGEQYF. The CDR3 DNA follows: TGTGCCAGCAGCCAAGTCGCGGGACAGGGCGAGCAGTACTTC.